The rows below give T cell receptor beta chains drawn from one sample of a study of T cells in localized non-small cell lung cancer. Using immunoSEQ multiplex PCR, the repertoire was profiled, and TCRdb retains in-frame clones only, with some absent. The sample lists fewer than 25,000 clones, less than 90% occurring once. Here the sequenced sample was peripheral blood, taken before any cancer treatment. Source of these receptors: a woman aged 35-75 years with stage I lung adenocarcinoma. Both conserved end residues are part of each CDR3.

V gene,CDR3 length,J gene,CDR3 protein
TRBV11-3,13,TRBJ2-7,CASSFQGAYEQYF
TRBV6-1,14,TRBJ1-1,CASSWDRGNTEAFF
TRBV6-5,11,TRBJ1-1,CASRLQEEAFF
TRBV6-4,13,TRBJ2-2,CASSDQGTGELFF
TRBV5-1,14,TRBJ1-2,CASSLSGPNYGYTF
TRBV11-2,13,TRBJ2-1,CASGSLRVDEQFF
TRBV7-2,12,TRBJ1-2,CASSLVYYGYTF
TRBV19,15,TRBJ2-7,CASSMTGTEPYEQYF
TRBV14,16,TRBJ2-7,CASSPKSGTGMYEQYF
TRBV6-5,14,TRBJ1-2,CASSYNRVDYGYTF
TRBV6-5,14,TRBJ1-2,CASSYSQGRYGYTF
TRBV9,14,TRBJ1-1,CASSPSSGAGEAFF
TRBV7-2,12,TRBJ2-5,CASSLSTETQYF
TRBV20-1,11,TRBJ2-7,CSAGQGYEQYF
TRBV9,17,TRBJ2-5,CANSVGRGQALLETQYF
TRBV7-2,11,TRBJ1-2,CASSLAGVYTF
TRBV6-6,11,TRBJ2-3,CASSLRDTQYF
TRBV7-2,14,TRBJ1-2,CASSTGTPGNGYTF
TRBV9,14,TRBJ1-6,CASSVFQGESPLHF
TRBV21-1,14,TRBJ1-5,CASSNRDRDQPQHF
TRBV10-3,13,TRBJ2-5,CASIAEGQETQYF
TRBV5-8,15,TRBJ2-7,CASTLGSGGTNEQYF
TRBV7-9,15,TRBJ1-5,CASSPPGGLNQPQHF
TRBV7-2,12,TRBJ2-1,CASSPGYNEQFF
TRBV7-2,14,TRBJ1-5,CASSLFGVGQPQHF
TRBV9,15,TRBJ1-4,CASSVVGQVGEKLFF
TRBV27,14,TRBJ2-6,CASSLAGGANVLTF
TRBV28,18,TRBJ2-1,CASNSPRGSSFINNEQFF
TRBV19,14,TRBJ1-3,CASSIRGSGNTIYF
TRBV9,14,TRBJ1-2,CASSPRQGGWGYTF